Included here is one T cell receptor (beta chain) sequence, with context. Deep-level settings were used for running the assay. When replicate PCRs were run on unsorted PBMC, they used 300 ng DNA, 25,000 to 30,000 T cell genomes. With ten immunoSEQ deep assay plates, unsorted PBMC DNA underwent sequencing. Repertoires were generated with immunoSEQ multiplex PCR, while TCRdb's copy carries only in-frame clones and drops some. The sample carries roughly 510,000 clones, roughly 79% recorded once. CDR1 and CDR2 from the germline V gene are MNHEY and SVGAGI. This CDR3 has 15 amino acids. The V end was cut by 6 bases, the J end by 0 bases, with 12 bases between. This sample was taken from a study of shared clonotypes between healthy human individuals.

This clonotype originated in a middle-aged woman in good health. Some clones in this sample may be carry-over from other donors' samples. The sample taken for sequencing was PBMCs. The chain uses TRBV6-5 and TRBJ1-5; possibly TRBD1 for D (6 bases). CDR3 amino acids: CASRGRGNSNQPQHF. CDR3 DNA: TGTGCCAGCAGAGGTAGGGGGAATAGCAATCAGCCCCAGCATTTT.